This T cell receptor beta chain was profiled in a study of quantifying T cell responses using KT2 cells. Looking at the study overall: Reverse transcription used primers in the TCR alpha and beta constant regions.

The cDNA 3' end received a ligated oligonucleotide with a UMI. An equimolar mix of RC1.1 and RC1.2 primed the beta chain across TRBC1 and TRBC2. In TCRdb, the UMI-ligation and nested PCR reads were re-called with MiXCR into one record per CDR3 protein. The table has about 30,000 distinct CDR3 sequences, 6% to 9.5% seen once. The CDR3 runs to 12 residues. Germline V gene sequence: CDR1 SGHRS, CDR2 YFSETQ. V lost 4 bases and J lost 8, with 12 bases in between. This clonotype has at least ten counts. Sequencing was performed on PBMCs spiked with cells of the T cell clone KT2. The chain links TRBV5-1 to TRBJ1-1; TRBD1 is a possible D gene (6 bases). The receptor was isolated from a human donor. This CDR3 is CASSHPGGEAFF. In DNA form, the CDR3 reads TGCGCCAGCAGCCACCCCGGGGGCGAAGCTTTCTTT. Variable domain in full (rest from reference TRBV5-1 and TRBJ1-1): KAGVTQTPRYLIKTRGQQVTLSCSPISGHRSVSWYQQTPGQGLQFLFEYFSETQRNKGNFPGRFSGRQFSNSRSEMNVSTLELGDSALYLCASSHPGGEAFFGQGTRLTVV.